One T cell receptor beta chain is described in this entry. Its antigen is unknown. This CDR3 contains 17 residues. With V trimmed by 0 bases and J by 4 bases, 4 bases remained unmatched. The data originate from a study of cytomegalovirus exposure and HLA in healthy donors. Study-wide background: Earlier, 150 million to 200 million T cells were analyzed, and some 120 million unique TCR beta sequences were found among them. Whole-study results and caveats: When a later analysis was performed, an Asian-associated ancestry cluster reportedly had fewer N-insertions than the roughly 690-donor mean. The authors later found most CMV-associated TCR beta chains appeared HLA-restricted. Researchers had no immune exposure information except CMV serostatus available.

The primer mix had 60 Vbeta and 13 Jbeta primers. Sequencing was performed with immunoSEQ multiplex PCR; in TCRdb, only in-frame clones are kept and a portion is missing. Among 200,000 to 300,000 clones listed, 80% to 90% were seen once. The receptor comes from a woman in her 40s in good health and CMV-seropositive. The rearrangement links TRBV23-1 to TRBJ2-1; 12 bases line up with TRBD2. TRBV23-1 is sorted into the ORF group, with uncertain function. The sample consisted of PBMCs. CDR3 protein: CASSQSLLAGGYNEQFF. In DNA, the CDR3 is TGCGCCAGCAGTCAATCCCTACTAGCGGGAGGATACAATGAGCAGTTCTTC.